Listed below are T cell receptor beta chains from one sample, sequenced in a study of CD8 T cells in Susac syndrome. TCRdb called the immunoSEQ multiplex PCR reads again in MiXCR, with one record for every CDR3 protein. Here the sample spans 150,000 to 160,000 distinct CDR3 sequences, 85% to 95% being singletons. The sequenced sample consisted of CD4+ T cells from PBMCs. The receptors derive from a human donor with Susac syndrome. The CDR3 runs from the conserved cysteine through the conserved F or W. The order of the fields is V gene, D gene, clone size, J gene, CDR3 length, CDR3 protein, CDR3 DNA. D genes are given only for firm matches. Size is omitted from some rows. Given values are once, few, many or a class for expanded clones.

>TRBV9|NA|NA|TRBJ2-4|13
CASSVDSKNIQYF
TGTGCCAGCAGCGTAGACAGTAAAAACATTCAGTACTTC
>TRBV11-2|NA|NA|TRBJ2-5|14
CASNQIPGDGTQYF
TGTGCCAGCAACCAAATACCGGGGGACGGGACCCAGTACTTC
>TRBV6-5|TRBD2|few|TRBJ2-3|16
CASSYGTSGGTDTQYF
TGTGCCAGCAGTTACGGGACTAGCGGCGGCACAGATACGCAGTATTTT
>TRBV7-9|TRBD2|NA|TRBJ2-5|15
CASSLETSGAETQYF
TGTGCCAGCAGCTTGGAGACTAGCGGGGCAGAGACCCAGTACTTC
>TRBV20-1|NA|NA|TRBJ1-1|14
CSAQTVPMNTEAFF
TGCAGTGCACAGACAGTGCCAATGAACACTGAAGCTTTCTTT
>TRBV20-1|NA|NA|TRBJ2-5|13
CSARRQSQETQYF
TGCAGTGCTAGGCGTCAGAGTCAAGAGACCCAGTACTTC
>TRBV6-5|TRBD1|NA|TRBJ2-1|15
CASSYRQGGVNEQFF
TGTGCCAGCAGTTACCGACAGGGGGGTGTAAATGAGCAGTTCTTC
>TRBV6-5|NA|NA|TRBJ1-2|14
CASSSGSANYGYTF
TGTGCCAGCAGTTCAGGCTCAGCTAACTATGGCTACACCTTC
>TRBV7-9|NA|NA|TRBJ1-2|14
CASSLAARNYGYTF
TGTGCCAGCAGCTTAGCGGCCAGAAACTATGGCTACACCTTC
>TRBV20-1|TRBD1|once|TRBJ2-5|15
CSASRDSFTQETQYF
TGCAGTGCTTCCCGGGACAGCTTTACCCAAGAGACCCAGTACTTC
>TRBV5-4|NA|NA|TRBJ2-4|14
CASSQESAKNIQYF
TGTGCCAGCAGCCAAGAGTCGGCCAAAAACATTCAGTACTTC
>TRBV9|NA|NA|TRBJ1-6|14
CASSALNLNSPLHF
TGTGCCAGCAGCGCGCTAAATCTAAATTCACCCCTCCACTTT
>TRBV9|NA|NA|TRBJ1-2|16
CASSVEIMGGGMGYTF
TGTGCCAGCAGCGTAGAGATTATGGGAGGGGGAATGGGCTACACCTTC
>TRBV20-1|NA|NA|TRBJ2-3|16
CSARVKTARAPDTQYF
TGCAGTGCTAGAGTCAAAACCGCCCGTGCCCCAGATACGCAGTATTTT
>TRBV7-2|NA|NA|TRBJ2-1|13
CASSSLQGGEQFF
TGTGCCAGCAGCTCCTTACAGGGAGGAGAGCAGTTCTTC
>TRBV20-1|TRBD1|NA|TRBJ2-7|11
CSGGQGNEQYF
TGCAGTGGGGGACAGGGTAACGAGCAGTACTTC
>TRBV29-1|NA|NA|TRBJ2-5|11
CSARVWETQYF
TGCAGCGCCAGGGTTTGGGAGACCCAGTACTTC
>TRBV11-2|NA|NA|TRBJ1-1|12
CASSLGGIEAFF
TGTGCCAGCAGTCTTGGTGGGATTGAAGCTTTCTTT
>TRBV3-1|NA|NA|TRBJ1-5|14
CASSTPGSNQPQHF
TGTGCCAGCAGTACCCCGGGTAGCAATCAGCCCCAGCATTTT
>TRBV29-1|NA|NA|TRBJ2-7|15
CSASPGISLSGEQYF
TGCAGCGCATCCCCGGGGATAAGCCTCTCCGGCGAGCAGTACTTC
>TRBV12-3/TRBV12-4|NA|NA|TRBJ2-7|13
CASSLVQGHEQYF
TGTGCCAGCAGTTTAGTCCAGGGTCACGAGCAGTACTTC
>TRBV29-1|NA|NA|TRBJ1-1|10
CSVANTEAFF
TGCAGCGTCGCGAACACTGAAGCTTTCTTT
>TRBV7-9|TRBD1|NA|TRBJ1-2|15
CASTTGPGQEGGYTF
TGTGCCAGCACCACTGGCCCGGGACAGGAAGGTGGCTACACCTTC
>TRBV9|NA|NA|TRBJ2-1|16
CASSVNGAGYYNEQFF
TGTGCCAGCAGCGTAAACGGAGCGGGCTACTACAATGAGCAGTTCTTC
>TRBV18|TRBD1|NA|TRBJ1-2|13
CASSVGQDTGYTF
TGTGCCAGCTCAGTCGGACAGGACACTGGCTACACCTTC
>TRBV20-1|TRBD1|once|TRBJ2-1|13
CSARGTGLDEQFF
TGCAGTGCTAGGGGGACAGGGCTTGATGAGCAGTTCTTC
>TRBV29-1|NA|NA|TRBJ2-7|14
CSVGGRSSSYEQYF
TGCAGCGTTGGAGGACGGTCGAGCTCCTACGAGCAGTACTTC
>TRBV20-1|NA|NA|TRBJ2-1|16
CSARAISVFGVNEQFF
TGCAGTGCTAGAGCGATTTCGGTCTTCGGGGTCAATGAGCAGTTCTTC
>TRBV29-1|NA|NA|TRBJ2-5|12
CSIQGVGETQYF
TGCAGTATCCAGGGAGTGGGTGAGACCCAGTACTTC
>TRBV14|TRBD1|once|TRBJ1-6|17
CASSQVLTGQYNSPLHF
TGTGCCAGCAGCCAAGTCCTAACGGGACAGTATAATTCACCCCTCCACTTT
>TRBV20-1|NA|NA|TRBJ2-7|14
CSARALFRGIEQYF
TGCAGTGCTAGGGCCCTCTTTCGCGGGATCGAGCAGTACTTC
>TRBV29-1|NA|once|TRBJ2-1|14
CSVGGPGAHNEQFF
TGCAGCGTTGGCGGGCCGGGGGCCCACAATGAGCAGTTCTTC
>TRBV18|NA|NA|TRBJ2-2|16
CASSPPSAGRTGELFF
TGTGCCAGCTCACCACCGTCGGCAGGGCGAACCGGGGAGCTGTTTTTT
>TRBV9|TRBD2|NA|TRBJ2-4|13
CASSTGLGNIQYF
TGTGCCAGCAGCACGGGACTAGGAAACATTCAGTACTTC
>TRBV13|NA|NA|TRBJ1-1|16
CASSPYQGPMNTEAFF
TGTGCCAGCAGCCCCTACCAGGGACCGATGAACACTGAAGCTTTCTTT